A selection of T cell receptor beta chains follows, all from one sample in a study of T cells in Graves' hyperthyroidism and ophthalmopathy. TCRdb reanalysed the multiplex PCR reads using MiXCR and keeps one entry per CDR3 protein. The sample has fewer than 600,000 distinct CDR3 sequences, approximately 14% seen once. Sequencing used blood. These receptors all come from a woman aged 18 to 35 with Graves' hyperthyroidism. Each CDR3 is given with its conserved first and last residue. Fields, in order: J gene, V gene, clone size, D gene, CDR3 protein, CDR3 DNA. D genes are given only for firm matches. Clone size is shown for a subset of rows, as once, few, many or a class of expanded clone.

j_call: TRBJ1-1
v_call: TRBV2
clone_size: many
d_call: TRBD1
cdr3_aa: CASTGGGVNTEAFF
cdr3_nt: TGTGCCAGCACCGGAGGGGGCGTGAACACTGAAGCTTTCTTT

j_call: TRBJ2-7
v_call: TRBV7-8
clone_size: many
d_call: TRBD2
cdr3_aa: CASSPPGLVYEQYF
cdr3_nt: TGTGCCAGCAGCCCCCCCGGACTAGTCTACGAGCAGTACTTC

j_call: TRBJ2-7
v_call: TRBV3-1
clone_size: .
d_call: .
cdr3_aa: CASSSRYSSYEQYF
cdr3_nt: TGTGCCAGCAGTAGTCGATATAGCTCCTACGAGCAGTACTTC

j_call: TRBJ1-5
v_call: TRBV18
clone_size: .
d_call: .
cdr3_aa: CASSPQEKDRPQHF
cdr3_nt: TGTGCCAGCTCACCCCAGGAGAAGGATCGGCCCCAGCATTTT

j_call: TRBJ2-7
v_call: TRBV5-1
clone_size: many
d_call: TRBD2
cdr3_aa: CASRDGSSGRGYEQYF
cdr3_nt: TGCGCCAGCCGTGATGGGTCTAGCGGGAGAGGGTACGAGCAGTACTTC

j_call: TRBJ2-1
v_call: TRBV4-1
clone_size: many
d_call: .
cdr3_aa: CASRRESGYNEQFF
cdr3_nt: TGCGCCAGCAGAAGGGAGTCAGGTTACAATGAGCAGTTCTTC

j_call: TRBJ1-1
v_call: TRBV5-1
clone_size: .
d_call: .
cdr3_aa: CTSSGDLRATEAFF
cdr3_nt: TGCACCAGCAGCGGAGACCTTAGGGCCACTGAAGCTTTCTTT

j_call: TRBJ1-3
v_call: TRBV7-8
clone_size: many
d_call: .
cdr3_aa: CASSLVSNRNTIYF
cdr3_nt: TGTGCCAGCAGCTTAGTATCTAATCGGAACACCATATATTTT

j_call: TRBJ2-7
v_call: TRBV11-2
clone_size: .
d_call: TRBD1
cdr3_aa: CASSSGTDLYEQYF
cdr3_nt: TGTGCCAGCAGCTCCGGGACAGACCTCTACGAGCAGTACTTC

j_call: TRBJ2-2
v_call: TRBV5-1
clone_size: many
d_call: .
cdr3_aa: CASSLSSERRIAGELFF
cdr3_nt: TGCGCCAGCAGCTTGTCTTCCGAGCGGCGGATCGCCGGGGAGCTGTTTTTT

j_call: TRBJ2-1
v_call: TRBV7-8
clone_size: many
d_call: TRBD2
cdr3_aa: CASSGGRGSYNEQFF
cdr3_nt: TGTGCCAGCAGCGGCGGGAGAGGCTCCTACAATGAGCAGTTCTTC

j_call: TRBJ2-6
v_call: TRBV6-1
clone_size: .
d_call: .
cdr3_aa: CASTPLRESSGANVLTF
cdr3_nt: TGTGCCAGCACCCCTCTAAGGGAATCCTCTGGGGCCAACGTCCTGACTTTC

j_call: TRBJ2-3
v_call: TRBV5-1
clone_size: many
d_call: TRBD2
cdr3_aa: CASSPELAGGSDTQYF
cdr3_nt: TGCGCCAGCAGCCCCGAACTAGCGGGAGGCTCAGATACGCAGTATTTT

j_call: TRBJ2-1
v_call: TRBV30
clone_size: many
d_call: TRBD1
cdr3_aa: CACPGTGFSYNEQFF
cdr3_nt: TGTGCCTGTCCCGGGACAGGATTCTCCTACAATGAGCAGTTCTTC

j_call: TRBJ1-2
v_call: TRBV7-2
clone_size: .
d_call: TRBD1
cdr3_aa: CASSSTGTGGLYGYTF
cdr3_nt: TGTGCCAGCAGTTCAACCGGGACAGGGGGTCTCTATGGCTACACCTTC

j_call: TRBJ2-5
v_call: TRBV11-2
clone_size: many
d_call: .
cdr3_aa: CASSPSWGRKETQYF
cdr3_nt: TGTGCCAGCAGCCCCTCCTGGGGGAGGAAAGAGACCCAGTACTTC

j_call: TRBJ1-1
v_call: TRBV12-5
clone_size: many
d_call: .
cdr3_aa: CASGLTGPNTEAFF
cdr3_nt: TGTGCTAGTGGTTTGACAGGGCCGAACACTGAAGCTTTCTTT

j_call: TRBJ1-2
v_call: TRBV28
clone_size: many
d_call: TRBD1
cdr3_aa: CASSWDRNNYGYTF
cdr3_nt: TGTGCCAGCAGTTGGGACAGAAATAACTATGGCTACACCTTC

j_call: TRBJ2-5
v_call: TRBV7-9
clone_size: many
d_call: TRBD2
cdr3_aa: CASSLALGLEIRETQYF
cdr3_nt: TGTGCCAGCAGCTTAGCGCTAGGACTAGAAATCCGAGAGACCCAGTACTTC

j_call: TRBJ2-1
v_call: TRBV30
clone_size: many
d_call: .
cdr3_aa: CAWRRDPGPNEQFF
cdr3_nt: TGTGCCTGGCGCCGGGACCCAGGGCCCAATGAGCAGTTCTTC

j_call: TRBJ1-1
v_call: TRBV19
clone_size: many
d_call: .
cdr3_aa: CASSASMNTEAFF
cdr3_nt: TGTGCCAGTAGTGCCTCTATGAACACTGAAGCTTTCTTT

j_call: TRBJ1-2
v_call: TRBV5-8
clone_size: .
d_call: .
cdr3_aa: CASSPELLRGTGSSGYTF
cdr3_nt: TGTGCCAGCAGCCCCGAACTACTGCGGGGGACGGGTTCCTCTGGCTACACCTTC

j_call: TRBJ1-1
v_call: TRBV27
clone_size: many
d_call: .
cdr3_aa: CASSLSIGSLGGTEAFF
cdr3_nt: TGTGCCAGCAGTTTATCTATTGGATCATTGGGTGGCACTGAAGCTTTCTTT

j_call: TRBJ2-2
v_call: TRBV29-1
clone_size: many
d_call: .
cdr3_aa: CSVEVGLLTGELFF
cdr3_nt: TGCAGCGTTGAAGTAGGGCTCCTCACCGGGGAGCTGTTTTTT

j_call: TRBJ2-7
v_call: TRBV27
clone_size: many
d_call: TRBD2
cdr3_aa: CASSPRLAGPREQYF
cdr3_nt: TGTGCCAGCAGTCCGCGACTAGCGGGGCCCCGGGAGCAGTACTTC

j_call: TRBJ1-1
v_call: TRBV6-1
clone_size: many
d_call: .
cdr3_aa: CASSVRAGAAEAFF
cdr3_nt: TGTGCCAGCAGTGTCAGGGCCGGAGCCGCTGAAGCTTTCTTT